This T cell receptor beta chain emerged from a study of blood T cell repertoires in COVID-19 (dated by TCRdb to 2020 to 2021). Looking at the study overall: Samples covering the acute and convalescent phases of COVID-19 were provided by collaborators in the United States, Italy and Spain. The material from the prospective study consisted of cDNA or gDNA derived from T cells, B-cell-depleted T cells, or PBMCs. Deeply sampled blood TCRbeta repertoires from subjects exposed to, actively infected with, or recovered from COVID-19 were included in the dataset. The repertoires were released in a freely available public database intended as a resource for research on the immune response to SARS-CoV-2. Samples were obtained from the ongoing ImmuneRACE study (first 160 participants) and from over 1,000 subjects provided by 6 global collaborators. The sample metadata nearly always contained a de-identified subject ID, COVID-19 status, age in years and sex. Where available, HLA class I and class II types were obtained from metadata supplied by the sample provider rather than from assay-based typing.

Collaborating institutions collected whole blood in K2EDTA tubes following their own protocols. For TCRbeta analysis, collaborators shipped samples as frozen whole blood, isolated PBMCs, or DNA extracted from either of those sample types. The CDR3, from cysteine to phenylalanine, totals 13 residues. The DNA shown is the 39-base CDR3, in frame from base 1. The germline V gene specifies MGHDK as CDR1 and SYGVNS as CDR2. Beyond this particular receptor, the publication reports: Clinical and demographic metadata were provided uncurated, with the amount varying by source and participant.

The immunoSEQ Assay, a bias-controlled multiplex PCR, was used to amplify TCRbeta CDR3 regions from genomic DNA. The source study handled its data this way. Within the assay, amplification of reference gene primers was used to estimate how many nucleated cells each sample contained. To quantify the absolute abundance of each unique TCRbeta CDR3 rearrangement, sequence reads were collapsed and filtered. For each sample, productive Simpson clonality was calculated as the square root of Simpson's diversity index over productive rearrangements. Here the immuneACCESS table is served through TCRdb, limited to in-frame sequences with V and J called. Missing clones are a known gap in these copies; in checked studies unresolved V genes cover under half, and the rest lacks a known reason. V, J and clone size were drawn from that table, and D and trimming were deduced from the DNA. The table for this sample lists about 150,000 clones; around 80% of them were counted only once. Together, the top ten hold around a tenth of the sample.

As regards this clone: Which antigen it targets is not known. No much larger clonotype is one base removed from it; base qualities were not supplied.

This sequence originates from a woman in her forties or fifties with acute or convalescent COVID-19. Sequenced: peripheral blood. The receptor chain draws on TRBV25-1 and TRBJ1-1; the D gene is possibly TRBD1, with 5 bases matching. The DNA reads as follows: TGTGCTTGCGAATCCCCAGGGTTCTCTGAAGCTTTCTTT. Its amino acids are CACESPGFSEAFF.